Below, one T cell receptor (beta chain) is given with its context. The target antigen is unknown. The sample belongs to a study of regulatory T cells in long-lasting Graves disease. Findings and limits, study-wide: TRBV28, TRBJ1-2 and TRBJ2-5 were segments that persistent disease favored.

Germline CDR1 reads LNHNV; CDR2 reads YYDKDF (reference sequence). CDR3 size: 17 residues. Trimming took 2 bases from V and 4 from J; bases not matched to a gene: 6. Time point described: newly diagnosed GD, antithyroid drugs for less than 3 months. The TCR library was made from RNA extracted from PBMCs. Sequencing libraries for TCR beta were prepared with iRepertoire HTBI primers and Arm-PCR of CDR3 regions. MiXCR was run by TCRdb on the multiplex PCR reads, yielding one entry per CDR3 protein. The sample carries approximately 540,000 distinct CDR3 sequences, more than 10% recorded once. This sample was also put to use in a study of T cells in Graves' hyperthyroidism and ophthalmopathy. From that study: Most clonotypes expanded in the thyroid (above 0.001) were also present in blood.

This receptor was obtained from a woman in her 30s with Graves disease. The source was peripheral blood mononuclear cells (PBMCs), collected at new diagnosis, from a patient treated with antithyroid drugs. The J gene is TRBJ2-1, the V gene TRBV15; 12 bases map to TRBD2. CDR3 DNA sequence: TGTGCCACCAGCAGATTAGGGACTAGCGGGCTATACAATGAGCAGTTCTTC. As protein: CATSRLGTSGLYNEQFF. Based on the CDR3 plus reference TRBV15 and TRBJ2-1, the full variable domain is DAMVIQNPRYQVTQFGKPVTLSCSQTLNHNVMYWYQQKSSQAPKLLFHYYDKDFNNEADTPDNFQSRRPNTSFCFLDIRSPGLGDTAMYLCATSRLGTSGLYNEQFFGPGTRLTVL.